The present T cell receptor beta chain was sequenced within a study of T cell responses to AZD1222 COVID-19 vaccine. Sequenced by immunoSEQ multiplex PCR; TCRdb stores in-frame clones only, minus some. The sample comprises approximately 100,000 clones, roughly 87% of which are singletons, and about 15% rests with the top ten. The input for sequencing was peripheral blood, taken on day 0 of AZD1222 vaccination. This clonotype was obtained from an adult in good health.

The CDR3 reads CASSLTENYGYTF. The CDR3, as DNA: TGTGCCAGCAGTTTAACAGAAAACTATGGCTACACCTTC. The chain recombines TRBV12-3 or TRBV12-4 with TRBJ1-2; D is uncertain. V lost 2 bases to trimming and J lost 2 bases, with 6 bases between them. CDR3 length: 13 amino acids.